The entry that follows covers one T cell receptor beta chain sequence. The antigen is not known. The CDR3 consists of 12 residues. V was clipped by 6 bases and J by 6 bases, with 12 bases between them. Germline assignment: CDR1 DFQATT and CDR2 SNEGSKA (reference sequence). This sample was taken from a study of CD8 T cells in ankylosing spondylitis. Findings and caveats of the study: A TCR beta motif of eight highly homologous variants appeared characteristic of ankylosing spondylitis blood. As reported, disease-linked clones showed significant enrichment in matched ankylosing spondylitis synovial fluid.

Generation of TCR beta libraries employed quantitative 5'-RACE incorporating molecular barcodes. TCRdb re-derived calls from the 5' RACE reads in MiXCR, one entry per CDR3 protein. The repertoire holds around 450,000 distinct CDR3 sequences, with about 24% as singletons. The chain carries TRBV20-1 and TRBJ2-1, with D perhaps TRBD1 or TRBD2 (5 bases each). The origin of this receptor is a male donor with ankylosing spondylitis. Sequenced input: blood, either unsorted or a sorted T cell fraction (not recorded which). CDR3 protein: CSANRGVNEQFF. In DNA, the CDR3 is TGCAGTGCAAATAGAGGGGTCAATGAGCAGTTCTTC.